The 5 T cell receptor beta chains in this list originate from one sample, sequenced in a study of blood T cell repertoires in COVID-19. The repertoire was sequenced with immunoSEQ multiplex PCR; TCRdb's copy has only in-frame clones and lacks some. Of 200,000 to 250,000 clones listed, around 86% are singletons. The sample taken for sequencing was peripheral blood. The receptors originated from a woman in her thirties who had recovered from COVID-19.

The V gene is TRBV2, the J gene TRBJ2-7, with D possibly being TRBD2 (6 bases). This CDR3 region has 14 residues. Germline V gene lookup returns CDR1 SNHLY and CDR2 FYNNEI. Trimming left V 4 bases short and J 3 bases short, with 13 bases between. The CDR3 DNA follows: TGTGCCAGCAGTGTGTCGGGAGCTGACTACGAGCAGTACTTC. Translating gives CASSVSGADYEQYF.

Comments on this clone: The same CDR3 also results from other DNA sequences found in this sample. CDR3 DNA sequence: TGTGCCAGCAGCTTAGGCCAGAACAACTATGGCTACACCTTC. Protein sequence: CASSLGQNNYGYTF. The chain uses TRBV7-9 and TRBJ1-2; D gene uncertain. Trimming removed 1 base from V and 2 bases from J, with 8 bases in between. Germline loops: CDR1 SEHNR, CDR2 FQNEAQ (reference sequence). CDR3 length: 14 residues.

J is TRBJ2-7 and V is TRBV10-3; TRBD1 matches 10 bases. The germline V gene encodes CDR1 ENHRY and CDR2 SYGVKD. V shed 5 bases and J 3 bases; nucleotides not matched to a gene: 7. The CDR3 is 15 amino acids. The CDR3 loop is CAISPIGQGDYEQYF. In DNA form, the CDR3 reads TGTGCCATCAGTCCCATAGGACAGGGGGACTACGAGCAGTACTTC.

J is TRBJ2-2 and V is TRBV4-2, with 7 nucleotides matching TRBD2. The trim removed 4 bases at V and 2 bases at J, leaving 7 bases unmatched. The CDR3 runs 16 residues. Germline-derived CDR1 and CDR2 are LGHNA and YNFKEQ. The CDR3 DNA reads as TGTGCCAGCAGCCTACACAGCGGGGAAAACACCGGGGAGCTGTTTTTT. As protein: CASSLHSGENTGELFF.

This chain joins TRBV4-3 and TRBJ1-4; TRBD1 is a possible D gene (6 bases). The CDR3 length is 16 residues. V was trimmed by 0 bases and J by 3 bases, leaving 11 bases between them. Germline V gene sequence: CDR1 LGHNA, CDR2 YSLEER. As DNA, the CDR3 is TGCGCCAGCAGCCAAGAGGACCGGACAGCTAATGAAAAACTGTTTTTT. Its translation is CASSQEDRTANEKLFF.